Sequencing of this T cell receptor (beta chain) was carried out in a study of cytomegalovirus exposure and HLA in healthy donors. The assay was immunoSEQ multiplex PCR, and TCRdb's table has in-frame clones only and misses some. The sample contains over 70,000 clones, approximately 90% of which appear only once. The specimen was PBMCs. This receptor was identified in a woman between 18 and 30 years old in good health and CMV-seropositive.

This CDR3 reads CASSWRVLDGSYEQYF. DNA for the CDR3: TGCGCCAGCAGCTGGCGGGTACTGGACGGCTCCTACGAGCAGTACTTC. This sequence joins TRBV4-1 and TRBJ2-7; D possibly corresponds to TRBD2 (5 bases). V lost 5 bases, J lost 0 bases, and 17 bases lay in between. Per the germline V gene, CDR1 is MGHRA and CDR2 is YSYEKL. CDR3 length: 16 amino acids.